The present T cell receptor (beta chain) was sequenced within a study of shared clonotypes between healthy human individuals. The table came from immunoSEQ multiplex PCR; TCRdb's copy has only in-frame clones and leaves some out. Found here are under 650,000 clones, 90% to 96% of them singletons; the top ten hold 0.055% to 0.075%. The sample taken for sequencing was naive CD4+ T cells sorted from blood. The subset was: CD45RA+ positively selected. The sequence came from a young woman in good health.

The chain's CDR3 is CASGGVPGSREQYF. The CDR3 region has the DNA TGCGCCAGCGGAGGGGTCCCTGGGTCGCGGGAGCAGTACTTC. The chain links TRBV5-1 to TRBJ2-5; TRBD2 matches at 7 bases. This CDR3 spans 14 amino acids. The V gene end was trimmed by 7 bases and the J gene end by 11 bases; junction bases not matched to a gene: 17. Looked up from germline, CDR1 is SGHRS and CDR2 is YFSETQ. Drawing the rest from reference TRBV5-1 and TRBJ2-5, the complete variable domain is KAGVTQTPRYLIKTRGQQVTLSCSPISGHRSVSWYQQTPGQGLQFLFEYFSETQRNKGNFPGRFSGRQFSNSRSEMNVSTLELGDSALYLCASGGVPGSREQYFGPGTRLLVL.